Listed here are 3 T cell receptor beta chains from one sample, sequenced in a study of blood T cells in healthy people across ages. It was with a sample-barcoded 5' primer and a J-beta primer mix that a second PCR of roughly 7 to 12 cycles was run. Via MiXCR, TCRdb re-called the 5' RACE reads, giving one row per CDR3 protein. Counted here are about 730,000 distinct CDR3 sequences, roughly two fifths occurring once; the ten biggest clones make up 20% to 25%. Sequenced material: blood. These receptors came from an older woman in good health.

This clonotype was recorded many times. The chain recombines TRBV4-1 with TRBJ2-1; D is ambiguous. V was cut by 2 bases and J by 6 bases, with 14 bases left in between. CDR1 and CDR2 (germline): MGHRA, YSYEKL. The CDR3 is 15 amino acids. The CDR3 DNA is TGCGCCAGCAGCCAACCTACTTCCTCGGGCAATGAGCAGTTCTTC. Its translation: CASSQPTSSGNEQFF.

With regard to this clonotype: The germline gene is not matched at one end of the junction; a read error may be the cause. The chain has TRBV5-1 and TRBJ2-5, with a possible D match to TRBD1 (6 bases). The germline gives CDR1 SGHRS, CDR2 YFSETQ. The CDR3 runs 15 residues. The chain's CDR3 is CARSVQGRGGETQYF. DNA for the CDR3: TGCGCCCGCAGCGTACAGGGTAGAGGAGGAGAGACCCAGTACTTC. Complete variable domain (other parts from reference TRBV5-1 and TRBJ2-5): KAGVTQTPRYLIKTRGQQVTLSCSPISGHRSVSWYQQTPGQGLQFLFEYFSETQRNKGNFPGRFSGRQFSNSRSEMNVSTLELGDSALYLCARSVQGRGGETQYFGPGTRLLVL.

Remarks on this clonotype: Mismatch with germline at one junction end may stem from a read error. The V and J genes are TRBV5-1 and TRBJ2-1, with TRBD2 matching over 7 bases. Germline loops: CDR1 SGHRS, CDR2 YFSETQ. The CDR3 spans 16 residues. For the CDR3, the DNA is TGCGTCAGCAGCCCGGTTGGGCTAGCGGAGATCAATGAGCAGTTCTTC. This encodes CVSSPVGLAEINEQFF. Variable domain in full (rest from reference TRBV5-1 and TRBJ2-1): KAGVTQTPRYLIKTRGQQVTLSCSPISGHRSVSWYQQTPGQGLQFLFEYFSETQRNKGNFPGRFSGRQFSNSRSEMNVSTLELGDSALYLCVSSPVGLAEINEQFFGPGTRLTVL.